Following are 7 T cell receptor beta chains from one sample sequenced in a study of vaccination and CD4 T cells after COVID-19. The Oncomine TCR Beta short-read assay sequenced DNA from cultured CD4+ T cells. From the PCR reads, TCRdb called clonotypes with MiXCR, one entry per CDR3 protein. The data contain 12,000 or so distinct CDR3 sequences, approximately 65% of them singletons. The treatment denotes: approximately 10-day PBMC culture with coronavirus spike peptide pools or control peptides (ViraFEST assay). Their cognate antigens are unknown. Sequencing was carried out using CD4+ T cells from blood, cultured in vitro. These receptors originate from a human donor who had recovered from COVID-19.

This chain connects TRBV27 to TRBJ1-2; 7 positions match TRBD1. V was pared by 5 bases and J by 4 bases, with 10 bases of the junction left unmatched. This CDR3 is 15 amino acids long. Germline CDR1 reads MNHEY; CDR2 reads SMNVEV (reference sequence). The CDR3, as DNA: TGTGCCAGCAGTCTCACAGCGGGACAGACCTATGGCTACACCTTC. Translating it yields CASSLTAGQTYGYTF.

This clonotype was observed a few times. The chain links TRBV20-1 to TRBJ1-5; D remains unclear. The CDR3 is 12 residues long. Germline V gene sequence: CDR1 DFQATT, CDR2 SNEGSKA (reference sequence). Deletions cut 3 bases from V and 4 bases from J, with 7 bases between. CDR3 in DNA: TGCAGTGCTAGTTTGCAAAATCAGCCCCAGCATTTT. Protein product: CSASLQNQPQHF.

The chain joins TRBV11-2 to TRBJ2-3; D is undetermined. From germline, CDR1 is SGHAT and CDR2 FQNNGV. There are 12 residues in the CDR3. V dropped 7 bases and J dropped 7 bases, with 12 bases sitting between them. The CDR3 sequence: CASTDGPHTQYF. The CDR3 DNA is TGTGCCAGCACCGACGGGCCACATACGCAGTATTTT.

CDR3 sequence: CSGRWRTIDEQFF. The CDR3 DNA reads as TGCAGTGGGAGGTGGAGAACAATCGATGAGCAGTTCTTC. The chain employs TRBV20-1 and TRBJ2-1; D may be TRBD2 (5 bases). The length of the CDR3 is 13 residues. Germline lookup yields CDR1 DFQATT and CDR2 SNEGSKA (reference sequence). Trimming removed 7 bases at V and 8 bases at J, with 18 bases between.

This chain connects TRBV7-3 to TRBJ1-1, with TRBD1 identical over 8 bases. This CDR3 spans 16 amino acids. Germline V lookup: CDR1 SGHTA, CDR2 FQGTGA. V dropped 2 bases and J dropped 3; count of bases not matched to a gene: 8. The CDR3 is CASSLVGTGGDTEAFF. CDR3 DNA: TGTGCCAGCAGCTTAGTGGGGACAGGAGGGGACACTGAAGCTTTCTTT. The complete variable domain, with remaining parts taken from reference TRBV7-3 and TRBJ1-1, reads GAGVSQTPSNKVTEKGKYVELRCDPISGHTALYWYRQSLGQGPEFLIYFQGTGAADDSGLPNDRFFAVRPEGSVSTLKIQRTERGDSAVYLCASSLVGTGGDTEAFFGQGTRLTVV.

The chain links TRBV28 to TRBJ2-7; D gene unclear. The CDR3 length is 13 residues. CDR1 and CDR2 from the germline V gene are MDHEN and SYDVKM. V lost 6 bases and J 2 bases, leaving 11 bases between the germline ends. The CDR3 spells CASSFLGPYEQYF. For the CDR3, the DNA is TGTGCCAGCAGCTTCCTCGGGCCCTACGAGCAGTACTTC.

CDR3 protein: CATSDLGTGGGETQYF. The CDR3 bases are TGTGCCACCAGTGATTTGGGGACAGGGGGCGGGGAGACCCAGTACTTC. The J gene is TRBJ2-5, the V gene TRBV24-1; TRBD1 aligns across 12 bases. With V trimmed by 0 bases and J by 5 bases, 3 bases remained unmatched. The CDR3 is 16 residues long. The germline V gene encodes CDR1 KGHDR and CDR2 SFDVKD.